Below, 6 T cell receptor beta chains from the same sample are listed, as sequenced in a study of CD8 T cells in Susac syndrome. RNA totalling about 0.5 to 1 ug underwent reverse transcription with random hexamers. TCRdb analysed the immunoSEQ multiplex PCR reads with MiXCR anew, one entry per CDR3 protein. The sample has 100,000 to 150,000 distinct CDR3 sequences, over 85% seen once. Source material: CD8+ T cells from PBMCs. The receptors stem from a human donor with multiple sclerosis.

The chain uses TRBV9 and TRBJ2-1; 8 bases align to TRBD2. The CDR3 has 14 residues. Per germline, CDR1 SGDLS and CDR2 YYNGEE. Germline trimming cut 0 bases from V and 10 bases from J; bases unmatched to any gene: 6. Here the CDR3 reads CASSVGAGVEEQFF. CDR3 DNA sequence: TGTGCCAGCAGCGTAGGAGCGGGAGTGGAGGAGCAGTTCTTC.

J is TRBJ2-7 and V is TRBV10-3, with a tentative D call TRBD1 (6 bases). V was cut by 11 bases and J by 2 bases, with 13 bases left in between. The CDR3 length is 12 residues. Looked up from germline, CDR1 is ENHRY and CDR2 is SYGVKD. The CDR3 region is CAVTGQAYEQYF. The CDR3 DNA follows: TGTGCCGTGACGGGACAAGCCTACGAGCAGTACTTC.

The chain carries TRBV30 and TRBJ2-2; TRBD1 or TRBD2 may be the D gene (5 bases each). Germline V gene sequence: CDR1 GTSNPN, CDR2 SVGIG (reference sequence). V was trimmed by 5 bases and J by 6 bases, leaving 7 bases between them. There are 11 residues in the CDR3. CDR3 nucleotides: TGTGCCTGGGGGACCGCCGGGGAGCTGTTTTTT. Its translation is CAWGTAGELFF.

V and J are TRBV7-8 and TRBJ1-1, with D perhaps matching TRBD1 (6 bases). The CDR3 is 14 amino acids. Germline lookup yields CDR1 SGHVS and CDR2 FQNEAQ. V lost 4 bases and J 1 base, leaving 10 bases between the germline ends. The CDR3 coding sequence is TGTGCCAGCAGCTCCCCGGACAGGAACACTGAAGCTTTCTTT. Protein: CASSSPDRNTEAFF.

CDR3 DNA: TGTGCCAGCTCACCACCGAGTCTCGGAGAGACCCAGTACTTC. Its protein is CASSPPSLGETQYF. The chain carries TRBV18 and TRBJ2-5, with D unclear. Trimming cost V 0 bases and J 4 bases, with 9 bases left between them. The germline gives CDR1 KGHSH, CDR2 LQKENI. The CDR3 extends over 14 amino acids.

The chain joins TRBV9 to TRBJ2-1; 11 bases are a match to TRBD2. The germline CDR1 and CDR2 sequences are SGDLS and YYNGEE. V dropped 3 bases and J dropped 3; count of bases not matched to a gene: 2. This CDR3 has 15 residues. This chain's CDR3 is CASSAGTSGYNEQFF. Here the CDR3 DNA reads TGTGCCAGCAGCGCCGGGACTAGCGGCTACAATGAGCAGTTCTTC.